This TCR beta chain was sequenced during a study of a mutant IDH1 vaccine in newly diagnosed glioma. Study as a whole: Vaccination followed radiotherapy alone by 4-6 weeks, or accompanied temozolomide cycles.

The CDR3 sequence is 16 residues long. CDR1 SGHRS and CDR2 YFSETQ come from the germline V gene. V gave up 4 bases and J gave up 3 bases, with 18 bases separating them. Some clones are missing from TCRdb's copy, which holds only in-frame ones; the method was immunoSEQ multiplex PCR. The sample has tens of thousands of clones, roughly four fifths seen once. Regarding time point: week 35, safety follow-up. Each dose of the vaccine consisted of 300 ug of mutant IDH1 20-mer peptide, with topical imiquimod. A remark on this clone: Its antigen remains unidentified.

Regarding the study as a whole: Pseudoprogression appears to have had no connection to changes in top peripheral T cell clonotypes.

Sequenced here: PBMCs, sampled from a glioma patient whose treatment included an IDH1 peptide vaccine. The chain is built from TRBV5-1 and TRBJ2-3; no clear D gene. The sequence was collected from a man aged 45 to 65 with glioma. The CDR3 DNA follows: TGCGCCAGCAGCGCATCTACTATAGGCGGTACAGATACGCAGTATTTT. Translation: CASSASTIGGTDTQYF.